This TCR beta chain was sequenced for a study of blood T cells in healthy people across ages. Comments on this clonotype: What it recognizes is unknown.

Looked up from germline, CDR1 is DFQATT and CDR2 is SNEGSKA (reference sequence). The V end lost 5 bases, the J end lost 5 bases, and 13 bases lay between the germline ends. CDR3 size: 13 residues. In terms of origin and age, donors were healthy Caucasian individuals from Russia aged about 6 to 90. Study-wide results and limits: Since the PBMCs were unsorted, naive and antigen-experienced cells could not be conclusively compared.

Together with a sample-barcoded 5' primer, a J-beta primer mix was included in a second PCR lasting roughly 6 to 12 cycles. Each cDNA molecule, via a template-switch adaptor with 12 random nucleotides, was tagged. TCRdb re-called the 5' RACE reads through MiXCR, storing one row per CDR3 protein. Among 1,300,000 or so distinct CDR3 sequences listed, roughly 64% were seen once. The J gene is TRBJ2-1, the V gene TRBV20-1, with D perhaps TRBD2 (6 bases). The sample was blood. This TCR came from a man between 18 and 35 years old in good health. The DNA of the CDR3 is TGCAGTGCTTACTGGCGGGACGACAATGAGCAGTTCTTC. It specifies CSAYWRDDNEQFF.